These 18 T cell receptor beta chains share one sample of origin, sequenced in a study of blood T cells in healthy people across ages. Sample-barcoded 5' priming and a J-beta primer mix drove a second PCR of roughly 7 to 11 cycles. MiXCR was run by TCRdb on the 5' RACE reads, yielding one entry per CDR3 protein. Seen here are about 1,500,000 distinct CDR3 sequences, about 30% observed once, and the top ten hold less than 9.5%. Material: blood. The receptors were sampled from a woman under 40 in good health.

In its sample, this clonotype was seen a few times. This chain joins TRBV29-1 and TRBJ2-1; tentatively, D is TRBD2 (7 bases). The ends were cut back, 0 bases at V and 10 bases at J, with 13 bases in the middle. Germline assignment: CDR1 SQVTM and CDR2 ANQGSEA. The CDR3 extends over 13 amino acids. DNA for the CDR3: TGCAGCGTTGAAGATAGGGGGAGGGGGGAGCAGTTCTTC. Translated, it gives CSVEDRGRGEQFF.

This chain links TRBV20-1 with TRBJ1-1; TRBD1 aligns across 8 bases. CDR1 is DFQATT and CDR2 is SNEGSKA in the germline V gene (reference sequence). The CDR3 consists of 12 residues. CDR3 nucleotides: TGCAGGGCGGCGACAGGGGACACTGAAGCTTTCTTT. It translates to CRAATGDTEAFF.

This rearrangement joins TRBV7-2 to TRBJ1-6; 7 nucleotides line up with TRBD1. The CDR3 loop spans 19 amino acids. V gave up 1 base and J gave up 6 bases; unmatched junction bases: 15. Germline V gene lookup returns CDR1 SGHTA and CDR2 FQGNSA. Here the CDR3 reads CASSLVPWAQGVGNSPLHF. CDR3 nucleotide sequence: TGTGCCAGCAGCTTAGTGCCCTGGGCGCAGGGGGTTGGTAATTCACCCCTCCACTTT.

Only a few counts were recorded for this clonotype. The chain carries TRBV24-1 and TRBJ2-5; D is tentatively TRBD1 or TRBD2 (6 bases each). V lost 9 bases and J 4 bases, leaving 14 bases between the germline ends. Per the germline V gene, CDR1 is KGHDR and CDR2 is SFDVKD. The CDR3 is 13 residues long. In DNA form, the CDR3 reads TGTGCCACCCGGGGGACAACCGGAGAGACCCAGTACTTC. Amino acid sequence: CATRGTTGETQYF.

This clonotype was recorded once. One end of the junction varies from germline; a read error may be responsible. CDR3 sequence (DNA): TGTACCAGCACCATTAGCGGGGGCTTAGGAGATACGCAGTATTTT. Its protein is CTSTISGGLGDTQYF. The chain is built from TRBV7-3 and TRBJ2-3; TRBD2 agrees at 9 bases. CDR3 length equals 15 residues. CDR1 is SGHTA, CDR2 FQGTGA, per germline.

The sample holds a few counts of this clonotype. CDR3 region: CASSSAASPEQYF. CDR3 nucleotides: TGTGCCAGCAGTTCCGCGGCCTCCCCGGAGCAGTACTTC. The chain combines TRBV7-9 with TRBJ2-7, with D hard to call. V was trimmed by 6 bases and J by 7 bases, leaving 16 bases between them. This CDR3 has 13 amino acids. Looked up from germline, CDR1 is SEHNR and CDR2 is FQNEAQ (reference sequence). Using reference TRBV7-9 and TRBJ2-7 for the parts outside the CDR3, the full variable domain is DTGVSQNPRHKITKRGQNVTFRCDPISEHNRLYWYRQTLGQGPEFLTYFQNEAQLEKSRLLSDRFSAERPKGSFSTLEIQRTEQGDSAMYLCASSSAASPEQYFGPGTRLTVT.

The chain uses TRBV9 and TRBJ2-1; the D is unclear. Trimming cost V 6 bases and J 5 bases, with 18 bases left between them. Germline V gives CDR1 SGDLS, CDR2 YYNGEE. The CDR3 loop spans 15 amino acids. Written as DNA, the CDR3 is TGTGCCAGCAATCGTGAGTTTCCCCTAAACAATGAGCAGTTCTTC. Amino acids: CASNREFPLNNEQFF.

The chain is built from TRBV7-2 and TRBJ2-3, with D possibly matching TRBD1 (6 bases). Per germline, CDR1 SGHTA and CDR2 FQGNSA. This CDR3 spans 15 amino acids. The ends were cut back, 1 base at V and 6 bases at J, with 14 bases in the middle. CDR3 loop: CASSLGGRQGDTQYF. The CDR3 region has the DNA TGTGCCAGCAGCTTAGGGGGTCGCCAGGGGGATACGCAGTATTTT.

CDR3 sequence: CASIDSGFNQPQHF. The CDR3, as DNA: TGTGCCAGCATAGACTCCGGATTCAATCAGCCCCAGCATTTT. The chain employs TRBV28 and TRBJ1-5; D gene uncertain. V lost 7 bases, J lost 3 bases, and 13 bases lay in between. From germline, CDR1 is MDHEN and CDR2 SYDVKM. There are 14 residues in the CDR3.

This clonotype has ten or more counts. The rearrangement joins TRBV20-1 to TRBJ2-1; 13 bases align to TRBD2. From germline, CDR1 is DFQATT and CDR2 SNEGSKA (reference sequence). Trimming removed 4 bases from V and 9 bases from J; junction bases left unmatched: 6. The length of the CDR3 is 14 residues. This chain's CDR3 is CSAKGGLAGVEQFF. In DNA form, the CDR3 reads TGCAGTGCTAAGGGAGGACTAGCGGGAGTTGAGCAGTTCTTC.

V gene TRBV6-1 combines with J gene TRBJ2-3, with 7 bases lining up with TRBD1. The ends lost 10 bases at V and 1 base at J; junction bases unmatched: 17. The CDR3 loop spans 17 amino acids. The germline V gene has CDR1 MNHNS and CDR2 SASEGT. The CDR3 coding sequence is TGTGCCACTTCACGACAGGGTTGGGCCTTGGGCACAGATACGCAGTATTTT. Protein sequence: CATSRQGWALGTDTQYF.

The CDR3 DNA is TGCGCCAGCAGCTTGGAATTTGGGGGACTAGACAACAATGAGCAGTTCTTC. It codes for CASSLEFGGLDNNEQFF. V gene TRBV5-1 combines with J gene TRBJ2-1; 8 nucleotides agree with TRBD2. The V segment lost 0 bases and the J segment 5 bases; nucleotides outside the gene matches: 10. The germline CDR1 and CDR2 sequences are SGHRS and YFSETQ. CDR3 length: 17 residues.

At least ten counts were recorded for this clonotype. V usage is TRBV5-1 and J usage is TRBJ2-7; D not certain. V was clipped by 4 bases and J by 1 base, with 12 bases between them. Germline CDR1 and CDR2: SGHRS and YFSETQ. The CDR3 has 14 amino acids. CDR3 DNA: TGCGCCAGCAGCATTGGTGGCGGATCCTACGAGCAGTACTTC. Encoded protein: CASSIGGGSYEQYF.

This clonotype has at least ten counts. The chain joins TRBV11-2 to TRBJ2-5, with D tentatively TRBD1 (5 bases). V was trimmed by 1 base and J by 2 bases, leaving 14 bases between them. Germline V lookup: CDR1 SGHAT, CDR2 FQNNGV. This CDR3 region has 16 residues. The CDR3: CASSLVPGQGQETQYF. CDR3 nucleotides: TGTGCCAGCAGCTTAGTTCCAGGGCAGGGTCAAGAGACCCAGTACTTC.

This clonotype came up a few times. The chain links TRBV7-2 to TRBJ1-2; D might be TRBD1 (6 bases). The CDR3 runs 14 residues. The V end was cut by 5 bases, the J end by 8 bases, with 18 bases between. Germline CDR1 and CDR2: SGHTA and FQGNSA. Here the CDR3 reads CASSLRGSRGGYTF. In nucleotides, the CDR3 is TGTGCCAGCAGCCTAAGGGGGTCAAGGGGCGGCTACACCTTC.

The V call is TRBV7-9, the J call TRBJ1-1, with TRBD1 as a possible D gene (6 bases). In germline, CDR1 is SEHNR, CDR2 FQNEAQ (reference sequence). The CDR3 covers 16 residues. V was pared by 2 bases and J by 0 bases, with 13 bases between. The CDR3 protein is CASSLPPGTMNTEAFF. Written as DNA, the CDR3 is TGTGCCAGCAGCTTACCGCCCGGGACAATGAACACTGAAGCTTTCTTT.

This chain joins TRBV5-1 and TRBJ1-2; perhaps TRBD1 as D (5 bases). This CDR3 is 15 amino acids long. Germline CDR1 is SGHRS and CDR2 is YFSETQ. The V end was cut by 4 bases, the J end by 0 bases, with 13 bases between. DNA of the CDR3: TGCGCCAGCAGCCCAGGGCTCACCGCTAACTATGGCTACACCTTC. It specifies CASSPGLTANYGYTF.

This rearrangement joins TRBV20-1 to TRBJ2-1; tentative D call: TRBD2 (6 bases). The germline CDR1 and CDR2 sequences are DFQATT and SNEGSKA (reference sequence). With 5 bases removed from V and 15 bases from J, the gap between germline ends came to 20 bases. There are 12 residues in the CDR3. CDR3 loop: CSAEQQEGRTFF. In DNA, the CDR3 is TGCAGTGCTGAACAACAAGAGGGGAGGACGTTCTTC.